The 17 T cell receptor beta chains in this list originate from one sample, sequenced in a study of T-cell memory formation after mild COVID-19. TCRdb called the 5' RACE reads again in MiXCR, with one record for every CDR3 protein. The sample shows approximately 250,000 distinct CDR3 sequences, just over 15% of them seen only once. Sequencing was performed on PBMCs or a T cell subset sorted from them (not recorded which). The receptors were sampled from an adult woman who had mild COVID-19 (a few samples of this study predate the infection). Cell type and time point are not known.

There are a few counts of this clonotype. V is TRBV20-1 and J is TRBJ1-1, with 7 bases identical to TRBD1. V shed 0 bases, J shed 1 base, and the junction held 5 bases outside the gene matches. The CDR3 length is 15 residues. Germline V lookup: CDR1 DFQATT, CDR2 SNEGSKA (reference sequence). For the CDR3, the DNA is TGCAGTGCTAGAGATGGCGGGACAGCGAACACTGAAGCTTTCTTT. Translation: CSARDGGTANTEAFF.

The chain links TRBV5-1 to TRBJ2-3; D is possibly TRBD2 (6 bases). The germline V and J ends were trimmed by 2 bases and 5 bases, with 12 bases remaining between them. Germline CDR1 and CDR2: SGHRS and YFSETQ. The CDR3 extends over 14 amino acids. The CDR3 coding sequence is TGCGCCAGCAGCTTAGGCCGGGAGAGAGATACGCAGTATTTT. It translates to CASSLGRERDTQYF.

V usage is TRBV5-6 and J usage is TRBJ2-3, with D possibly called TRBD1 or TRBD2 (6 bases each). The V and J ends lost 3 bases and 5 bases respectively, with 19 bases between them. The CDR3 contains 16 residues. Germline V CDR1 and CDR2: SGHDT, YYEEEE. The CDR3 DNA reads TGTGCCAGCAGCTGGGGGGCCGTAGTGCCTAGAGATACGCAGTATTTT. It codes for CASSWGAVVPRDTQYF.

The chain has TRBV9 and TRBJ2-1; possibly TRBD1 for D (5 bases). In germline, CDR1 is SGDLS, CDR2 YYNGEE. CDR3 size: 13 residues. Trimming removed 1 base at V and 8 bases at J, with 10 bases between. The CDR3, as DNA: TGTGCCAGCAGCGTACCAGGGTCGGATGAGCAGTTCTTC. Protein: CASSVPGSDEQFF.

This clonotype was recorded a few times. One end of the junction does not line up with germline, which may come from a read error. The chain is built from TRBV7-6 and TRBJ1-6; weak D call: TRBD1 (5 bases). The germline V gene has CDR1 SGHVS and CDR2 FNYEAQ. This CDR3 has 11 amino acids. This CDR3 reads CASSFRAGFNF. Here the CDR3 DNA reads TGTGCCAGCAGCTTTAGGGCAGGGTTTAACTTT.

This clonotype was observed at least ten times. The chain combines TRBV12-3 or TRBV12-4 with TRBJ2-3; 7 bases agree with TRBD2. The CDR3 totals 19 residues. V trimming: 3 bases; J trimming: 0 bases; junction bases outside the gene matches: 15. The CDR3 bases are TGTGCCAGCAGTTTCCTCCAATCTTTCTACGGGAGGAGCACAGATACGCAGTATTTT. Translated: CASSFLQSFYGRSTDTQYF.

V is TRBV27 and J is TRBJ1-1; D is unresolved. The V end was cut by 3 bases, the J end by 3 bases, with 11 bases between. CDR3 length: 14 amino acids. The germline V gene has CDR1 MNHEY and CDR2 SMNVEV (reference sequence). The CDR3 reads CASSFGSGYTEAFF. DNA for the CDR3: TGTGCCAGCAGTTTTGGGAGTGGCTACACTGAAGCTTTCTTT.

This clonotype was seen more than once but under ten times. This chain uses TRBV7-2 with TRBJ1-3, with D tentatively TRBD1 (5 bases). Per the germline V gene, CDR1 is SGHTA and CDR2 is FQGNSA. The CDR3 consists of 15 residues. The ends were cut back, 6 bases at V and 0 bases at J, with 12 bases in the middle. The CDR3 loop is CASRAGDLSGNTIYF. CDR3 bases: TGTGCCAGCAGAGCCGGGGACCTCTCTGGAAACACCATATATTTT.

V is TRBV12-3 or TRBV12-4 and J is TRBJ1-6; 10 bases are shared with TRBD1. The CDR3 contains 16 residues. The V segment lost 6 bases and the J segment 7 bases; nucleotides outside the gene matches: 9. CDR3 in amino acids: CASSPSTGGGNSPLHF. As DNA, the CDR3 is TGTGCCAGCAGCCCGTCGACAGGGGGCGGCAATTCACCCCTCCACTTT.

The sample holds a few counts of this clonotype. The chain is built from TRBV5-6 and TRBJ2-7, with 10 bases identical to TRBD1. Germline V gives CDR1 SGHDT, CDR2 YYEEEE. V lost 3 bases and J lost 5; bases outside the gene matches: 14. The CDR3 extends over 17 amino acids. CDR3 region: CASSSFLRDRGSHEQYF. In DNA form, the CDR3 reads TGTGCCAGCAGCTCCTTCCTCCGGGACAGGGGATCCCACGAGCAGTACTTC.

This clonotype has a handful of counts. The DNA of the CDR3 is TGTGCCAGCAGCTTCCCGACGACAGGGTTAGCCAAAAACATTCAGTACTTC. It codes for CASSFPTTGLAKNIQYF. The rearrangement joins TRBV7-9 to TRBJ2-4, with 7 bases that match TRBD1. V gave up 3 bases and J gave up 0 bases; unmatched junction bases: 8. The CDR3 is 17 residues long. Per germline, CDR1 SEHNR and CDR2 FQNEAQ (reference sequence). The full variable domain, rest sourced from reference TRBV7-9 and TRBJ2-4, is DTGVSQNPRHKITKRGQNVTFRCDPISEHNRLYWYRQTLGQGPEFLTYFQNEAQLEKSRLLSDRFSAERPKGSFSTLEIQRTEQGDSAMYLCASSFPTTGLAKNIQYFGAGTRLSVL.

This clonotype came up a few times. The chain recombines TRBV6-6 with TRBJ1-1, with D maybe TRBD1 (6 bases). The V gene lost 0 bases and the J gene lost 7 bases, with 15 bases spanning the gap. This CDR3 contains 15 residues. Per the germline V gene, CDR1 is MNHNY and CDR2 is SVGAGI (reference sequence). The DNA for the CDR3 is TGTGCCAGCAGTTACTCACAGGGTATGTCGGGTGAAGCTTTCTTT. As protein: CASSYSQGMSGEAFF.

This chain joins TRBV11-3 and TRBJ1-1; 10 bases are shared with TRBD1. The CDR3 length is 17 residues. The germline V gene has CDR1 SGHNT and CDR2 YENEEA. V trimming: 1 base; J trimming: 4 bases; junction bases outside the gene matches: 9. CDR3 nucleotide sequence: TGTGCCAGCAGCTTAGCCACCCTTCGGACAGGGGGCACTGAAGCTTTCTTT. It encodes CASSLATLRTGGTEAFF.

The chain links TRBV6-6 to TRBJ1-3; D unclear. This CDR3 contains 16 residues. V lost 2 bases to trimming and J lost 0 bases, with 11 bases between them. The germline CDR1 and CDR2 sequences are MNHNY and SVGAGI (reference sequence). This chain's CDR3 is CASSYQSRTSGNTIYF. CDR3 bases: TGTGCCAGCAGTTACCAATCACGGACCTCTGGAAACACCATATATTTT.

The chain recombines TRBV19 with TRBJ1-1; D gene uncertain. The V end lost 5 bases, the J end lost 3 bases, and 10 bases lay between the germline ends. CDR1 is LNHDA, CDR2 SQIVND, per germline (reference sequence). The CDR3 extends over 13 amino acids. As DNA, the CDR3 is TGTGCCAGTAGTCAACGGATGGACACTGAAGCTTTCTTT. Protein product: CASSQRMDTEAFF.

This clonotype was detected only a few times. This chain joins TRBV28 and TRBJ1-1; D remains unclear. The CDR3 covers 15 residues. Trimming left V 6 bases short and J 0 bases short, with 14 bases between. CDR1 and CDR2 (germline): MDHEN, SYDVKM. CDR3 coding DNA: TGTGCCAGCAGACCTGCGACGGCCATGAACACTGAAGCTTTCTTT. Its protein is CASRPATAMNTEAFF.

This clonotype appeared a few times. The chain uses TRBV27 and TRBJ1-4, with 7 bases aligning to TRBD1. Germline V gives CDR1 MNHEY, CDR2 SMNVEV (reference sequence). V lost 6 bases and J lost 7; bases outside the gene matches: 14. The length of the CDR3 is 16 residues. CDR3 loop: CASSRTPRGLAEKLFF. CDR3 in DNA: TGTGCCAGCAGCCGAACCCCGAGGGGGCTGGCTGAAAAACTGTTTTTT.